The T cell receptor (beta chain) under discussion was sequenced for a study of OX40 agonist ivuxolimab in advanced cancers. On this clone itself: What it binds is not known.

Study-level results: It was also the case that some nonresponders had low normalized T-cell clonal expansion.

The protocol was immunoSEQ multiplex PCR, while the TCRdb copy is restricted to in-frame clones and leaves out a portion. The sample includes roughly 80,000 clones, over 90% seen only once; the top ten take 0.55% to 0.7%. The CDR3 runs to 14 residues. Trimming took 0 bases from V and 3 from J, leaving 6 bases between them. Germline CDR1 is SGHAT and CDR2 is FQNNGV. The receptor comes from an adult with an advanced solid tumor such as melanoma, head and neck, liver or kidney cancer. The chain couples TRBV11-2 to TRBJ1-5; D is unclear. The starting material was CD4+ or CD8+ T cells sorted from blood, obtained in a trial of the OX40 agonist ivuxolimab. This chain's CDR3 is CASSLEPNNQPQHF. Written as DNA, the CDR3 is TGTGCCAGCAGCTTAGAACCAAACAATCAGCCCCAGCATTTT.